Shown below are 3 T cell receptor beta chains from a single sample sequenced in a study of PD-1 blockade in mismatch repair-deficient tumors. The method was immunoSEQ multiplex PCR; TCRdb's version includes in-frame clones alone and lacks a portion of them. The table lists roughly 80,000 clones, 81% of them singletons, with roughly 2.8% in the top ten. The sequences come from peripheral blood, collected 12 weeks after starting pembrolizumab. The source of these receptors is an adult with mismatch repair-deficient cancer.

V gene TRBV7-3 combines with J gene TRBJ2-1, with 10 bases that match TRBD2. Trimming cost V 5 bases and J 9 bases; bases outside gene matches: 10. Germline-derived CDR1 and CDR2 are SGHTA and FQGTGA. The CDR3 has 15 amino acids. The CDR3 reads CASSLAGVAEGEQFF. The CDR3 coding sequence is TGTGCCAGCAGCCTAGCGGGGGTCGCGGAGGGTGAGCAGTTCTTC.

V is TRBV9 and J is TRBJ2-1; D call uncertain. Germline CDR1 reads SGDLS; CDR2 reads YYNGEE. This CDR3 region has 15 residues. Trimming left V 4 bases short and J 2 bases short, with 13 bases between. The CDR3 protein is CASSTSLGPYNEQFF. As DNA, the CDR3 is TGTGCCAGCAGCACGTCCCTCGGACCCTACAATGAGCAGTTCTTC.

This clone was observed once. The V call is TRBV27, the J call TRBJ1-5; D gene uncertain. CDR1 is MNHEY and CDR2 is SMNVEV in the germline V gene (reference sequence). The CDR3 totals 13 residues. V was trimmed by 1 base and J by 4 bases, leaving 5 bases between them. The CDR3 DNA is TGTGCCAGCAGTTTATTAGGGAATCAGCCCCAGCATTTT. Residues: CASSLLGNQPQHF.